This T cell receptor (beta chain) was captured by sequencing in a study of OX40 agonist ivuxolimab in advanced cancers. Study summary: Patients took ivuxolimab, an agonistic anti-OX40 (CD134) antibody.

V was clipped by 3 bases and J by 4 bases, with 12 bases between them. Per germline, CDR1 MGHRA and CDR2 YSYEKL. This CDR3 has 14 amino acids. The assay was immunoSEQ multiplex PCR, and TCRdb's table has in-frame clones only and misses some. Of roughly 25,000 clones in the sample, about 70% were seen once. Overall study results and limits: Low normalized clonal expansion also occurred in some nonresponding patients. At 0.1 to 3.0 mg/kg, clonal expansion of CD4+ and CD8+ blood T cells had occurred by week 6. There were, on average, more expanded clones in CD8+ T cells than in CD4+.

A note on this clone: The antigen is undetermined.

The chain recombines TRBV4-1 with TRBJ2-5, with D maybe TRBD1 (5 bases). Sequencing was performed on CD4+ or CD8+ T cells sorted from blood, taken in a trial of the OX40 agonist ivuxolimab. This sequence originates from an adult with an advanced solid tumor such as melanoma, head and neck, liver or kidney cancer. The CDR3 coding sequence is TGCGCCAGCAGCCACCAGGGTTCCCGAGAGACCCAGTACTTC. The encoded protein is CASSHQGSRETQYF.